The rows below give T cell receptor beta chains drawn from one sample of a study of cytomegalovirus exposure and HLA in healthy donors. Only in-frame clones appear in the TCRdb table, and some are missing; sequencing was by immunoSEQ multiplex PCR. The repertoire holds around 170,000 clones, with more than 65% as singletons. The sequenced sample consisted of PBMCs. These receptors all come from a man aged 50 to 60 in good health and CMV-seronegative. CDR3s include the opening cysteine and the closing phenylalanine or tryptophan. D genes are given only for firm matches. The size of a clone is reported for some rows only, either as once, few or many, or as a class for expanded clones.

CDR3nt: TGTGCCAGCAGCCTACAGGGCGGGGGAACCTACGAGCAGTACTTC
CDR3aa: CASSLQGGGTYEQYF
d_gene: .
j_gene: TRBJ2-7
abundance: .
v_gene: TRBV7-2

CDR3nt: TGTGCCAGCAGTGAGAACAGGGTCAGGGACAATGAGCAGTTCTTC
CDR3aa: CASSENRVRDNEQFF
d_gene: .
j_gene: TRBJ2-1
abundance: .
v_gene: TRBV6-4

CDR3nt: TGCGCCAGCAGCCAGACTAGCGGGGGAAAAGAGACCCAGTACTTC
CDR3aa: CASSQTSGGKETQYF
d_gene: TRBD2
j_gene: TRBJ2-5
abundance: .
v_gene: TRBV5-1

CDR3nt: TGTGCCAGCAGTGAAGCCGGGACAACATTCTACGAGCAGTACTTC
CDR3aa: CASSEAGTTFYEQYF
d_gene: .
j_gene: TRBJ2-7
abundance: .
v_gene: TRBV6-1

CDR3nt: TGTGCCAGCAGTTTCGGTAGAGGGAACCAGCCCCAGCATTTT
CDR3aa: CASSFGRGNQPQHF
d_gene: .
j_gene: TRBJ1-5
abundance: few
v_gene: TRBV27

CDR3nt: TGTGCCAGTACGGTGGGGCTCGGGGGGCCTTCCGGGGAGCTGTTTTTT
CDR3aa: CASTVGLGGPSGELFF
d_gene: .
j_gene: TRBJ2-2
abundance: .
v_gene: TRBV19

CDR3nt: TGTGCCTGGAGTGAGGGTAGCGGGGGGGCGAATGAGCAGTTCTTC
CDR3aa: CAWSEGSGGANEQFF
d_gene: TRBD2
j_gene: TRBJ2-1
abundance: once
v_gene: TRBV30

CDR3nt: TGTGCCAGCAAACTATTCGACAGCAATCAGCCCCAGCATTTT
CDR3aa: CASKLFDSNQPQHF
d_gene: .
j_gene: TRBJ1-5
abundance: few
v_gene: TRBV6-5

CDR3nt: TGTGCCAGCTCAGACAGGGGAGACTATGGCTACACCTTC
CDR3aa: CASSDRGDYGYTF
d_gene: TRBD1
j_gene: TRBJ1-2
abundance: .
v_gene: TRBV18

CDR3nt: TGCGCCAGCAGCCAAGATCAGTGGGCTCAGGGGACTGAAGCTTTCTTT
CDR3aa: CASSQDQWAQGTEAFF
d_gene: .
j_gene: TRBJ1-1
abundance: .
v_gene: TRBV4-3

CDR3nt: TGTGCCAGCAGCCTTCAGGGGCCTAATGAAAAACTGTTTTTT
CDR3aa: CASSLQGPNEKLFF
d_gene: .
j_gene: TRBJ1-4
abundance: .
v_gene: TRBV2

CDR3nt: TGTGCCAGCAGGCTGGGGGCAGGTCTCTCTGAAGCTTTCTTT
CDR3aa: CASRLGAGLSEAFF
d_gene: .
j_gene: TRBJ1-1
abundance: .
v_gene: TRBV11-2

CDR3nt: TGTGCCAGCAGCTTAGGTGTGGTCGCGGGAAACACCATATATTTT
CDR3aa: CASSLGVVAGNTIYF
d_gene: .
j_gene: TRBJ1-3
abundance: .
v_gene: TRBV11-2

CDR3nt: TGTGCCAGGCAAATAGCCACTCCTGGAAACACCATATATTTT
CDR3aa: CARQIATPGNTIYF
d_gene: .
j_gene: TRBJ1-3
abundance: .
v_gene: TRBV19

CDR3nt: TGTGCCAGTAGTACGCAGTATAGCAATCAGCCCCAGCATTTT
CDR3aa: CASSTQYSNQPQHF
d_gene: .
j_gene: TRBJ1-5
abundance: .
v_gene: TRBV19

CDR3nt: TGCAGCGTCCCCCGCGGGGATGGCTACACCTTC
CDR3aa: CSVPRGDGYTF
d_gene: .
j_gene: TRBJ1-2
abundance: .
v_gene: TRBV29-1

CDR3nt: TGCGCCAGCAGCTTGGGTGTGGCAGGGGGGAGCTCCTATAATTCACCCCTCCACTTT
CDR3aa: CASSLGVAGGSSYNSPLHF
d_gene: TRBD1
j_gene: TRBJ1-6
abundance: .
v_gene: TRBV5-1

CDR3nt: TGTGCCAGCAGCTCTACCGGGACAGGGCACACCGGGGAGCTGTTTTTT
CDR3aa: CASSSTGTGHTGELFF
d_gene: TRBD1
j_gene: TRBJ2-2
abundance: once
v_gene: TRBV5-4

CDR3nt: TGTGCCAGCTCGACAGGGGGGGCCGGGGAGCTGTTTTTT
CDR3aa: CASSTGGAGELFF
d_gene: TRBD1
j_gene: TRBJ2-2
abundance: .
v_gene: TRBV27

CDR3nt: TGTGCCATCAGTGATAAGACAGGGGTAGCCGGGGAGCTGTTTTTT
CDR3aa: CAISDKTGVAGELFF
d_gene: TRBD1
j_gene: TRBJ2-2
abundance: .
v_gene: TRBV10-3

CDR3nt: TGTGCCAGCAGCCTAAACCGAGAGAATAATGAGCAGTTCTTC
CDR3aa: CASSLNRENNEQFF
d_gene: .
j_gene: TRBJ2-1
abundance: .
v_gene: TRBV14

CDR3nt: TGCGCCAGCAGCTCCGATCCCCGAGGTGGAAAGACCCAGTACTTC
CDR3aa: CASSSDPRGGKTQYF
d_gene: .
j_gene: TRBJ2-5
abundance: .
v_gene: TRBV5-1

CDR3nt: TGTGCCAGCAGTTCCGGGGGGCCGAATGAGCAGTTCTTC
CDR3aa: CASSSGGPNEQFF
d_gene: .
j_gene: TRBJ2-1
abundance: .
v_gene: TRBV7-3

CDR3nt: TGTGCCAGCAGCACCCGGTCGGTAGCTAACTATGGCTACACCTTC
CDR3aa: CASSTRSVANYGYTF
d_gene: .
j_gene: TRBJ1-2
abundance: .
v_gene: TRBV13